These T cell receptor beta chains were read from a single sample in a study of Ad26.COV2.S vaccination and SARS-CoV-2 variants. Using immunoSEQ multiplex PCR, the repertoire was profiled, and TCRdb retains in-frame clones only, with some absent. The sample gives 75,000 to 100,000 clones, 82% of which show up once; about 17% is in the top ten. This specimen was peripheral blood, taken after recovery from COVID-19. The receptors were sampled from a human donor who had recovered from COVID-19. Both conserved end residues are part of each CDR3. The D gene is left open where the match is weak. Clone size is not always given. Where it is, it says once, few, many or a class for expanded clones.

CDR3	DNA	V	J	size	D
CASSLYEVGGMQYF	TGTGCCAGCAGCTTATACGAGGTGGGAGGAATGCAGTATTTT	TRBV7-2	TRBJ2-3	.	.
CASSPSDRGHGYTF	TGTGCCAGCAGCCCCTCTGACAGGGGGCACGGCTACACCTTC	TRBV3-1/TRBV3-2	TRBJ1-2	.	TRBD1
CASSPMENIQYF	TGTGCCAGCAGCCCTATGGAAAACATTCAGTACTTC	TRBV28	TRBJ2-4	.	.
CASSYITGANVLTF	TGTGCCAGCAGTTATATAACTGGGGCCAACGTCCTGACTTTC	TRBV6-2/TRBV6-3	TRBJ2-6	.	.
CASSSGTDLWNSPLHF	TGCGCCAGCAGCTCCGGGACAGATTTATGGAATTCACCCCTCCACTTT	TRBV5-1	TRBJ1-6	once	TRBD1
CSVERGLAGGRDEQFF	TGCAGCGTTGAAAGGGGTCTCGCGGGAGGGCGGGATGAGCAGTTCTTC	TRBV29-1	TRBJ2-1	.	TRBD2
CASSLEGSGRYEQYF	TGCGCCAGCAGCTTGGAGGGTAGCGGGAGATACGAGCAGTACTTC	TRBV5-1	TRBJ2-7	.	TRBD2
CASSQFTGVHNEQFF	TGTGCCAGCAGCCAATTTACGGGGGTCCACAATGAGCAGTTCTTC	TRBV16	TRBJ2-1	.	.
CASSLLGARNLNYGYTF	TGTGCCAGCAGCCTGCTCGGAGCACGGAACCTTAACTATGGCTACACCTTC	TRBV3-1/TRBV3-2	TRBJ1-2	.	.
CASSLGVGELFF	TGCGCCAGCAGCTTGGGGGTTGGGGAGCTGTTTTTT	TRBV5-1	TRBJ2-2	.	.
CASSPLTASYEQYF	TGTGCCAGCAGCCCCTTGACTGCTTCCTACGAGCAGTACTTC	TRBV7-8	TRBJ2-7	.	.
CASSAPVGGWRNEQFF	TGTGCCAGCAGCGCTCCAGTCGGGGGCTGGCGGAATGAGCAGTTCTTC	TRBV5-6	TRBJ2-1	.	.
CASQGISGELFF	TGTGCTAGTCAAGGGATTTCCGGGGAGCTGTTTTTT	TRBV12-5	TRBJ2-2	few	.
CASTERKNIQYF	TGTGCCAGCACCGAGCGGAAGAACATTCAGTACTTC	TRBV2	TRBJ2-4	.	.
CASRGRARESDTQYF	TGTGCCAGCAGGGGGAGGGCCAGGGAGTCGGATACGCAGTATTTT	TRBV7-9	TRBJ2-3	.	TRBD2
CASSFGFGGSYSPLHF	TGTGCCAGCAGTTTTGGGTTCGGGGGTTCCTATTCACCCCTCCACTTT	TRBV27	TRBJ1-6	.	.
CASSSGPLNTEAFF	TGTGCCAGCAGTTCGGGACCTTTGAACACTGAAGCTTTCTTT	TRBV7-2	TRBJ1-1	.	.
CASSSPGRPPDTQYF	TGTGCCAGCAGCTCTCCCGGGAGGCCCCCAGATACGCAGTATTTT	TRBV7-2	TRBJ2-3	.	TRBD2
CAGSRTVTGELFF	TGTGCCGGATCTCGGACCGTCACCGGGGAGCTGTTTTTT	TRBV12-3/TRBV12-4	TRBJ2-2	.	.
CASSSLSGRQGRTQYF	TGTGCCAGCAGTTCTCTTAGCGGGAGACAGGGGAGGACGCAGTATTTT	TRBV28	TRBJ2-3	.	.
CASSQERTWSSYEQYF	TGTGCCAGCAGCCAAGAACGGACCTGGAGCTCCTACGAGCAGTACTTC	TRBV4-2	TRBJ2-7	.	.
CASSPGPSGRVEETQYF	TGTGCCAGCAGCCCGGGGCCTAGCGGGAGGGTAGAAGAGACCCAGTACTTC	TRBV7-9	TRBJ2-5	.	TRBD2
CAIIAGAHTDTQYF	TGTGCCATTATAGCGGGAGCGCACACAGATACGCAGTATTTT	TRBV3-1/TRBV3-2	TRBJ2-3	.	TRBD2
CASSRTAGGSNQPQHF	TGTGCCAGCAGTCGAACGGCAGGGGGAAGCAATCAGCCCCAGCATTTT	TRBV7-8	TRBJ1-5	.	TRBD1
CASSLSTRRPGLAEYEQYF	TGTGCCAGCAGCTTATCGACCCGTAGACCGGGACTAGCGGAATACGAGCAGTACTTC	TRBV11-2	TRBJ2-7	few	TRBD2
CASSNGAEPNYGYTF	TGTGCCAGCTCCAATGGGGCCGAGCCTAACTATGGCTACACCTTC	TRBV18	TRBJ1-2	few	.
CASSRGQGNQPQHF	TGTGCCAGCAGTAGGGGCCAGGGCAATCAGCCCCAGCATTTT	TRBV6-5	TRBJ1-5	.	.
CASSLVAGDSADTQYF	TGTGCCAGCAGCTTAGTCGCGGGAGATTCGGCAGATACGCAGTATTTT	TRBV7-2	TRBJ2-3	.	TRBD2
CASSSHPGGNQPQHF	TGTGCCAGCAGTTCCCACCCCGGGGGAAATCAGCCCCAGCATTTT	TRBV28	TRBJ1-5	.	.
CASSLADQVPEAFF	TGTGCCAGCAGCTTAGCAGACCAGGTCCCTGAAGCTTTCTTT	TRBV7-9	TRBJ1-1	.	.
CASSQDRGSPPYNEQFF	TGTGCCAGCAGCCAAGATCGCGGGAGCCCTCCCTACAATGAGCAGTTCTTC	TRBV14	TRBJ2-1	once	TRBD2
CASSSLGAEEQFF	TGCGCCAGCAGTAGTTTGGGGGCCGAGGAGCAGTTCTTC	TRBV10-1	TRBJ2-1	.	.
CSASDRGYSGYTF	TGCAGCGCCTCGGACAGGGGTTATAGTGGCTACACCTTC	TRBV29-1	TRBJ1-2	.	TRBD1
CASSQDRDWSTDTQYF	TGTGCCAGCAGCCAAGACAGGGACTGGAGCACAGATACGCAGTATTTT	TRBV14	TRBJ2-3	once	.
CASSLEGPYTGELFF	TGTGCCAGCAGCTTGGAGGGGCCTTACACCGGGGAGCTGTTTTTT	TRBV11-2	TRBJ2-2	.	.
CASSSAVYYGYTF	TGTGCCAGCAGCTCGGCAGTTTACTATGGCTACACCTTC	TRBV5-4	TRBJ1-2	.	.
CASSLGHEQFF	TGTGCCAGCAGTTTAGGGCATGAGCAGTTCTTC	TRBV28	TRBJ2-1	.	.
CASSEPGLAPLRGTNEQFF	TGTGCCAGTTCCGAACCGGGACTAGCCCCCCTAAGGGGTACGAATGAGCAGTTCTTC	TRBV19	TRBJ2-1	.	TRBD2
CASSTNLDEIFF	TGTGCCAGCAGCACAAACCTTGACGAGATCTTTTTT	TRBV11-3	TRBJ1-4	.	.
CASTPKTGVKNGYTF	TGTGCCAGCACCCCTAAGACAGGGGTTAAAAATGGCTACACCTTC	TRBV6-5	TRBJ1-2	.	TRBD1
CASSRAQGTQPQHF	TGTGCCAGCAGCAGGGCCCAGGGGACTCAGCCCCAGCATTTT	TRBV6-5	TRBJ1-5	.	.
CASIWGNEQFF	TGTGCCAGCATTTGGGGGAATGAGCAGTTCTTC	TRBV25-1	TRBJ2-1	few	.
CASSLGTAYEQYF	TGTGCCAGCAGTCTCGGGACAGCCTACGAGCAGTACTTC	TRBV27	TRBJ2-7	.	TRBD1
CASSLARGGARRETQYF	TGTGCCAGCAGCTTAGCGCGGGGGGGGGCTCGTAGGGAGACCCAGTACTTC	TRBV7-8	TRBJ2-5	.	TRBD2
CASSTGGSYGYTF	TGTGCCAGCAGCACAGGGGGCAGCTATGGCTACACCTTC	TRBV28	TRBJ1-2	.	TRBD1
CASSTGVGPEKLFF	TGTGCCAGCAGTACAGGGGTGGGTCCTGAAAAACTGTTTTTT	TRBV28	TRBJ1-4	.	TRBD1
CATSGGLNQPQHF	TGTGCCACCAGCGGGGGGCTCAATCAGCCCCAGCATTTT	TRBV15	TRBJ1-5	.	.
CASSHPPSRGIGSYGYTF	TGCGCCAGCAGCCACCCCCCCTCCCGTGGTATTGGTTCCTATGGCTACACCTTC	TRBV4-1	TRBJ1-2	.	.
CASSPDRGYGYTF	TGTGCCAGCAGCCCCGACAGGGGGTATGGCTACACCTTC	TRBV6-2/TRBV6-3	TRBJ1-2	.	TRBD1
CASSEFRQSSSYNEQFF	TGTGCCAGCAGTGAATTTCGACAATCGAGCTCCTACAATGAGCAGTTCTTC	TRBV6-1	TRBJ2-1	.	.
CASSPRLAGGREQYF	TGTGCCAGCAGCCCGCGACTAGCGGGAGGACGGGAGCAGTACTTC	TRBV5-4	TRBJ2-7	few	TRBD2
CASRAKGQPQGYGYTF	TGTGCCAGCAGGGCCAAGGGACAGCCACAGGGCTATGGCTACACCTTC	TRBV2	TRBJ1-2	.	TRBD1
CASSLDGTGGTEAFF	TGTGCCAGCAGCTTAGACGGCACAGGGGGCACTGAAGCTTTCTTT	TRBV11-3	TRBJ1-1	.	TRBD1